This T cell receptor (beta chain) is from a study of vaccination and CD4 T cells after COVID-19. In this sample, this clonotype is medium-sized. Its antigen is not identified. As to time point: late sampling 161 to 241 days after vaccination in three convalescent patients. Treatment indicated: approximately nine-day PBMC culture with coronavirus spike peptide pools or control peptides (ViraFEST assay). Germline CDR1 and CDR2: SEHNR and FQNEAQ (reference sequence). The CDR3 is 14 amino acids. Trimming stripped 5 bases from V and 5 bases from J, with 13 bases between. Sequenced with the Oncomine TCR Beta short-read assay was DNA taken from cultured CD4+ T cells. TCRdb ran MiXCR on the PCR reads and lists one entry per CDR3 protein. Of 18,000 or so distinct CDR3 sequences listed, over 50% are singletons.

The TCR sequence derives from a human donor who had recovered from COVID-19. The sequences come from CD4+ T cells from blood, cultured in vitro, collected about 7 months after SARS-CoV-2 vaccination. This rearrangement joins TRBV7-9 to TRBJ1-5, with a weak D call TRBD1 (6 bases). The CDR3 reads CASSLTGLYQPQHF. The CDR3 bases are TGTGCCAGCAGCCTTACAGGGTTATATCAGCCCCAGCATTTT.